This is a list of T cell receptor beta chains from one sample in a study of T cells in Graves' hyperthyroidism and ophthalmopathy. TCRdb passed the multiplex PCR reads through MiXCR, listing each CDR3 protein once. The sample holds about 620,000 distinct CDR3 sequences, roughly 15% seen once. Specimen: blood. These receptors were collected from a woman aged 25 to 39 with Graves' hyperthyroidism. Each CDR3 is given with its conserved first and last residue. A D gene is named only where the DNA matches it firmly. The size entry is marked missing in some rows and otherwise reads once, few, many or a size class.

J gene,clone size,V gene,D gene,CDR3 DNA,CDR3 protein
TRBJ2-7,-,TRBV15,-,TGTGCCACCAGCAGAACTGGGGAATACGAGCAGTACTTC,CATSRTGEYEQYF
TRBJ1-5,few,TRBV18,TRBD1,TGTGCCAGCTCACCCGGGACAGGGACTAATCAGCCCCAGCATTTT,CASSPGTGTNQPQHF
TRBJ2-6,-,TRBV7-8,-,TGTGCCAGCAGCTTGAGAGATAGTGGGGCCAACGTCCTGACTTTC,CASSLRDSGANVLTF
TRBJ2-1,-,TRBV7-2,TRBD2,TGCGCCAGCAGCCAAGGAATTGGTAGCGGGAGAGTGGAGCAGTTCTTC,CASSQGIGSGRVEQFF
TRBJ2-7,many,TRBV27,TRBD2,TGTGCCAGCAGTTTCATAGCGGGAGGGCGCGAGCAGTACTTC,CASSFIAGGREQYF
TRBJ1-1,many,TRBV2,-,TGTGCCAGCAGTGGGCCGAGGCCCGGCGAAGCTTTCTTT,CASSGPRPGEAFF
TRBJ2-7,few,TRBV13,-,TGTGCCAGCAGCCCCCCCCTGGCCCCCGGCGAGCAGTACTTC,CASSPPLAPGEQYF
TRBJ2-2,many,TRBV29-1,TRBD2,TGCAGCGTAACTGGCGGGAGAGGGTACACCGGGGAGCTGTTTTTT,CSVTGGRGYTGELFF
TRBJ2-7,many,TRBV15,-,TGTGCCACCAGCGGAGGAGGAACCTACGAGCAGTACTTC,CATSGGGTYEQYF
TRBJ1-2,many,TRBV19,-,TGTGCCAGTAGAAGTTTGGACGGCTATGGCTACACCTTC,CASRSLDGYGYTF
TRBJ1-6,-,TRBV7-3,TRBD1,TGTGCCAGCAGCTTGGGGACAGGCAAAGAACCCCTCCACTTT,CASSLGTGKEPLHF
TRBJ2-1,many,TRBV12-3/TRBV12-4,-,TGTGCCAGCAGTTTTGACGGGCAGCAGTTCTTC,CASSFDGQQFF
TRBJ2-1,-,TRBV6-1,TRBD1,TGTGCCAGCAGTGGGGGTACAGGGGCCCCTTACAATGAGCAGTTCTTC,CASSGGTGAPYNEQFF
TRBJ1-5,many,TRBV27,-,TGTGCCAGCAGTTTTCGGCTTTCGACGCCCCAGCATTTT,CASSFRLSTPQHF
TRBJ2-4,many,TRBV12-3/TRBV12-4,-,TGTGCCAGCAGTTCCTTCGTTAAGGAAAACATTCAGTACTTC,CASSSFVKENIQYF
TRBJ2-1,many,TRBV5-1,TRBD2,TGCGCCAGCTCCATAGCGGGAGGCGCGTACTCCTACAATGAGCAGTTCTTC,CASSIAGGAYSYNEQFF
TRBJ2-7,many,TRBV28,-,TGTGCCAGCACCTCGCCAGCGGCGTCCGAGCAGTACTTC,CASTSPAASEQYF
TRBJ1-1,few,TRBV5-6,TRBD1,TGTGCCAGTAAAAGACAGGGACGTCGCGAAACTGAAGCTTTCTTT,CASKRQGRRETEAFF
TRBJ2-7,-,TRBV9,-,TGTGCCAGCAGCGGCGACGAGCAGTACTTC,CASSGDEQYF
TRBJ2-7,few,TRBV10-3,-,TGTGCCATCAGTGGAGAGTCCACGGACGAGCAGTACTTC,CAISGESTDEQYF
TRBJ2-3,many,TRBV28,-,TGTGCCAGCAGTTTATACGGCGATGGCACAGATACGCAGTATTTT,CASSLYGDGTDTQYF
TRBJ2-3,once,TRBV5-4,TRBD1,TGTGCCAGCAGCTCAGGGACAGCCTCTAGCACAGATACGCAGTATTTT,CASSSGTASSTDTQYF
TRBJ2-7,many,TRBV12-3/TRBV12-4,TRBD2,TGTGCCAGCAGTTTCCTAGCGGGACACTACGAGCAGTACTTC,CASSFLAGHYEQYF
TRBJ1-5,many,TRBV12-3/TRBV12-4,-,TGTGCCCTGGCTCTAGGGAGCAATCAGCCCCAGCATTTT,CALALGSNQPQHF
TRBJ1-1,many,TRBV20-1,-,TGCAGTGCTAGAGCCGACGGGAACACTGAAGCTTTCTTT,CSARADGNTEAFF
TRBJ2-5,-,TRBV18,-,TGTGCCAGCTCACAGGGCCGGGACATACAAGAGACCCAGTACTTC,CASSQGRDIQETQYF
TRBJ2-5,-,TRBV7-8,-,TGTGCCAGCAGCTTAGTAACCAGGGCCAAAGAGACCCAGTACTTC,CASSLVTRAKETQYF
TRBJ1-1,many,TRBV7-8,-,TGTGCCAGTCAAAACAGCCTTTACACTGAAGCTTTCTTT,CASQNSLYTEAFF
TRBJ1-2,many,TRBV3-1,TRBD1,TGTGCCAGCAGCGGGACAGGGGATGGCTACACCTTC,CASSGTGDGYTF
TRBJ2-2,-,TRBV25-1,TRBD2,TGTGCCAGCAGTGGACGACTAGCGGGATTCACCGGGGAGCTGTTTTTT,CASSGRLAGFTGELFF
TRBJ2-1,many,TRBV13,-,TGTGCCAGCAGCTTTGGAGGGAGAAACAATGAGCAGTTCTTC,CASSFGGRNNEQFF
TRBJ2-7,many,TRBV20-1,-,TGCAGTGCTAGAGATCCAGACCAAGCAGCGGCCTTTTACGAGCAGTACTTC,CSARDPDQAAAFYEQYF
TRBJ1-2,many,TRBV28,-,TGTGCCAGCAGTTTACGCACCAGGGAGTTGGATGGCTACACCTTC,CASSLRTRELDGYTF
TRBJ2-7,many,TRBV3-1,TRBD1,TGTGCCAGCAGACGACAGGGGAGCTCCTACGAGCAGTACTTC,CASRRQGSSYEQYF
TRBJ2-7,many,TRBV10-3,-,TGTGCCATCAGTGGAGCAGATCCCTACGAGCAGTACTTC,CAISGADPYEQYF
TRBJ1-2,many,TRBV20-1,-,TGCAGTGCTAGAGATTCCTCGCCCGGGCCGCCTTATGGCTACACCTTC,CSARDSSPGPPYGYTF
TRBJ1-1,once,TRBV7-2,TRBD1,TGTGCCAGCAGCTTCGGAGGCAGGGGGCAAGCTTTCTTT,CASSFGGRGQAFF
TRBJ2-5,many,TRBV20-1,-,TGCAGTGCTAGTACCTCCCAGGTGCCACAAGAGACCCAGTACTTC,CSASTSQVPQETQYF
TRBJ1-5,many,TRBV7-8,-,TGTGCCAGCAGCTTATTTAGCAATCAGCCCCAGCATTTT,CASSLFSNQPQHF
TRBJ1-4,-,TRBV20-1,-,TGCAGTGCTCCCTTCGACGGAACTAATGAAAAACTGTTTTTT,CSAPFDGTNEKLFF